This T cell receptor beta chain derives from a study of CD8+ T cells in alopecia areata. Study-level points and caveats: On tofacitinib, scalp clonality and expanded CD8+ clones among top 100 fell significantly. Scalp specimens additionally yield sequences from normal skin's resident alphabeta T cells. A large proportion of expanded lesional clones were detected persisting in scalp and blood during tofacitinib.

cDNA reverse transcribed from extracted RNA served as the sequencing template. The method was immunoSEQ multiplex PCR; TCRdb's version includes in-frame clones alone and lacks a portion of them. This sample has over 150,000 clones, with about three fifths found just once. The CDR3 consists of 13 residues. The ends were cut back, 4 bases at V and 7 bases at J, with 11 bases in the middle. Germline assignment: CDR1 GTSNPN and CDR2 SVGIG (reference sequence). Treatment indicated: oral pan-JAK inhibitor, 5-10 mg twice daily. Of note for this clone: Its target is not known.

Source: CD4+ T cells sorted from blood, taken at week 4, from a patient treated with tofacitinib. The sequence was obtained from a human donor with alopecia areata. J is TRBJ1-6 and V is TRBV30; D is unclear. As DNA, the CDR3 is TGTGCCTGGACAGGACGAAACAATTCACCCCTCCACTTT. Translation gives CAWTGRNNSPLHF.